These T cell receptor beta chains were read from a single sample in a study of blood T cell repertoires in COVID-19. Repertoires were generated with immunoSEQ multiplex PCR, while TCRdb's copy carries only in-frame clones and drops some. Of some 250,000 clones in the sample, about four fifths are singletons; the top ten hold roughly 3.1%. Material: peripheral blood. The receptors stem from a woman younger than 30 with acute or convalescent COVID-19. Each CDR3 is given with its conserved first and last residue. D genes are given only for firm matches.

J gene: TRBJ2-1; V gene: TRBV27; D gene: TRBD2; CDR3 protein: CASSSLSVAGGNPYNEQFF
J gene: TRBJ1-6; V gene: TRBV23-1; D gene: .; CDR3 protein: CASSQSVEGNSPLHF
J gene: TRBJ2-7; V gene: TRBV27; D gene: TRBD1; CDR3 protein: CASSPRQGIEQYF
J gene: TRBJ1-4; V gene: TRBV28; D gene: .; CDR3 protein: CASSPRRGYDEKLFF
J gene: TRBJ2-1; V gene: TRBV6-4; D gene: TRBD2; CDR3 protein: CASSDAPGTRSGEQFF
J gene: TRBJ2-5; V gene: TRBV7-2; D gene: .; CDR3 protein: CASSSQSYQETQYF
J gene: TRBJ2-7; V gene: TRBV5-5; D gene: .; CDR3 protein: CASSLPGDYEQYF
J gene: TRBJ1-5; V gene: TRBV7-2; D gene: TRBD1; CDR3 protein: CASSFPGTGGQGPQHF
J gene: TRBJ2-7; V gene: TRBV7-8; D gene: TRBD2; CDR3 protein: CASSPIRLAGGREQYF
J gene: TRBJ2-7; V gene: TRBV11-2; D gene: TRBD2; CDR3 protein: CASSLDLSGRASYEQYF
J gene: TRBJ2-2; V gene: TRBV30; D gene: .; CDR3 protein: CAWTGNTGELFF
J gene: TRBJ2-1; V gene: TRBV11-2; D gene: TRBD2; CDR3 protein: CASSPGLAGDIF
J gene: TRBJ1-6; V gene: TRBV25-1; D gene: TRBD1; CDR3 protein: CASRDTGGVGNSPLHF
J gene: TRBJ1-1; V gene: TRBV28; D gene: .; CDR3 protein: CASSLPGVPEAFF
J gene: TRBJ2-5; V gene: TRBV4-1; D gene: .; CDR3 protein: CASSPLGRGIVETQYF
J gene: TRBJ2-1; V gene: TRBV11-2; D gene: TRBD2; CDR3 protein: CASSLAGTSSYNEQFF
J gene: TRBJ2-7; V gene: TRBV18; D gene: TRBD1; CDR3 protein: CASSPSTGLFYEQYF
J gene: TRBJ2-7; V gene: TRBV3-1/TRBV3-2; D gene: TRBD2; CDR3 protein: CASSQDIGTRNEQYF
J gene: TRBJ2-7; V gene: TRBV18; D gene: .; CDR3 protein: CASSLHPPGVQNGYEQYF
J gene: TRBJ1-5; V gene: TRBV6-2/TRBV6-3; D gene: .; CDR3 protein: CASSRGKYSNQPQHF
J gene: TRBJ2-7; V gene: TRBV6-5; D gene: .; CDR3 protein: CASSYSVGGSYEQYF
J gene: TRBJ1-4; V gene: TRBV2; D gene: TRBD1; CDR3 protein: CASSDQGTGRKLFF
J gene: TRBJ2-7; V gene: TRBV5-1; D gene: TRBD1; CDR3 protein: CASSREPGQTSYEQYF
J gene: TRBJ1-2; V gene: TRBV5-6; D gene: .; CDR3 protein: CASIKMGRGGGYTF
J gene: TRBJ2-2; V gene: TRBV10-3; D gene: TRBD2; CDR3 protein: CAIRPSSGRADTGELFF
J gene: TRBJ2-1; V gene: TRBV7-3; D gene: TRBD2; CDR3 protein: CASSLHPPTTSGRANEQFF
J gene: TRBJ2-2; V gene: TRBV5-6; D gene: .; CDR3 protein: CASSGGFGGGELFF
J gene: TRBJ2-1; V gene: TRBV3-1/TRBV3-2; D gene: .; CDR3 protein: CAPPKSSYNEQFF
J gene: TRBJ2-7; V gene: TRBV6-1; D gene: .; CDR3 protein: CASSEIFYEQYF
J gene: TRBJ2-3; V gene: TRBV6-2/TRBV6-3; D gene: TRBD1; CDR3 protein: CASSSRDRSRTDTQYF
J gene: TRBJ2-5; V gene: TRBV18; D gene: .; CDR3 protein: CASSPRAEQETQYF
J gene: TRBJ2-5; V gene: TRBV5-1; D gene: TRBD1; CDR3 protein: CASSRGQGLETQYF
J gene: TRBJ1-2; V gene: TRBV18; D gene: .; CDR3 protein: CASSPRHGNDYGYTF
J gene: TRBJ2-1; V gene: TRBV3-1/TRBV3-2; D gene: TRBD1; CDR3 protein: CASSPDRGKGNEQFF
J gene: TRBJ1-1; V gene: TRBV20-1; D gene: .; CDR3 protein: CSASRGYGNTEAFF
J gene: TRBJ2-2; V gene: TRBV7-9; D gene: .; CDR3 protein: CASSPTSTFAGELFF
J gene: TRBJ2-1; V gene: TRBV10-2; D gene: TRBD2; CDR3 protein: CASRRDSGREFF
J gene: TRBJ1-6; V gene: TRBV30; D gene: TRBD1; CDR3 protein: CAWSAGTANSPLHF
J gene: TRBJ1-2; V gene: TRBV19; D gene: .; CDR3 protein: CASSRGSAGGNYGYTF
J gene: TRBJ2-7; V gene: TRBV7-2; D gene: TRBD2; CDR3 protein: CASSNSGTRGEQYF
J gene: TRBJ1-2; V gene: TRBV6-5; D gene: .; CDR3 protein: CASSYGQAPYGYTF